Below are 14 T cell receptor beta chains sequenced from a single sample in a study of vaccination and CD4 T cells after COVID-19. Treatment specified: roughly 10-day PBMC culture with coronavirus spike peptide pools or control peptides (ViraFEST assay). These TCRs are of unknown antigen specificity. Cultured CD4+ T cell DNA underwent sequencing with the Oncomine TCR Beta short-read assay. Via MiXCR, TCRdb re-called the PCR reads, giving one row per CDR3 protein. Among roughly 10,000 distinct CDR3 sequences listed, roughly 64% were seen once. Sequencing was carried out using CD4+ T cells from blood, cultured in vitro. The receptor source for this set is a human donor who had recovered from COVID-19.

This clonotype was picked up a small number of times. The chain joins TRBV15 to TRBJ2-1; D may match TRBD1 or TRBD2 (5 bases each). CDR1 is LNHNV, CDR2 YYDKDF, per germline (reference sequence). The CDR3 contains 13 residues. Trimming pared 1 base from V and 10 bases from J, leaving 11 bases between. CDR3 in DNA: TGTGCCACCAGCAGAGGAGAGGGGCAGGAGCAGTTCTTC. Residues: CATSRGEGQEQFF.

The genes are TRBV27 and TRBJ2-6; D remains unclear. The ends were cut back, 3 bases at V and 0 bases at J, with 15 bases in the middle. Per germline, CDR1 MNHEY and CDR2 SMNVEV (reference sequence). CDR3 length: 18 amino acids. The CDR3 loop is CASSFSPYDFSGANVLTF. In DNA, the CDR3 is TGTGCCAGCAGTTTCTCTCCCTACGACTTCTCTGGGGCCAACGTCCTGACTTTC.

This clonotype was counted between two and nine times. The rearrangement links TRBV20-1 to TRBJ1-1, with TRBD1 matching over 7 bases. The CDR3 runs to 11 residues. Germline V lookup: CDR1 DFQATT, CDR2 SNEGSKA (reference sequence). The V segment lost 3 bases and the J segment 8 bases; nucleotides outside the gene matches: 3. This CDR3 is CSASPTGEAFF. The DNA for the CDR3 is TGCAGTGCTAGCCCGACAGGGGAAGCTTTCTTT.

This chain links TRBV20-1 with TRBJ2-1; no clear D. The CDR3 loop spans 15 amino acids. Germline V gene sequence: CDR1 DFQATT, CDR2 SNEGSKA (reference sequence). Trimming took off 6 bases at V and 0 bases at J, with 15 bases between the two ends. The CDR3: CSALPQDPSYNEQFF. In DNA form, the CDR3 reads TGCAGTGCCCTCCCCCAGGACCCCTCCTACAATGAGCAGTTCTTC.

The rearrangement joins TRBV7-9 to TRBJ1-5; D gene uncertain. The V end lost 5 bases, the J end lost 5 bases, and 10 bases lay between the germline ends. The CDR3 has 13 amino acids. Germline CDR1 and CDR2: SEHNR and FQNEAQ (reference sequence). The CDR3 sequence is CASSHEGDQPQHF. The CDR3 coding sequence is TGTGCCAGCAGCCATGAGGGAGATCAGCCCCAGCATTTT.

This clonotype was detected only a few times. The chain recombines TRBV7-2 with TRBJ1-5; D uncertain. Trimming removed 5 bases at V and 6 bases at J, with 14 bases between. Germline lookup yields CDR1 SGHTA and CDR2 FQGNSA. The CDR3 extends over 14 amino acids. The CDR3, as DNA: TGTGCCAGCAGCCCTTACGTCCGGGGTCAGCCCCAGCATTTT. It translates to CASSPYVRGQPQHF.

This chain joins TRBV19 and TRBJ1-1, with unresolved D. Germline values: CDR1 LNHDA, CDR2 SQIVND (reference sequence). CDR3 length: 14 residues. Trimming shortened V by 4 bases and J by 0 bases, and 9 bases separated the two germline ends. The CDR3 bases are TGTGCCAGTAGTAACCAGGCAGTGAACACTGAAGCTTTCTTT. It encodes CASSNQAVNTEAFF.

In this sample, this clonotype turned up a few times. The chain has TRBV7-3 and TRBJ2-1, with 11 bases matching TRBD2. This CDR3 is 16 amino acids long. From germline, CDR1 is SGHTA and CDR2 FQGTGA. The junction had 11 bases not matched to a gene; V was cut back by 5 bases and J by 8 bases. This CDR3 reads CASSPSSGGAFDEQFF. CDR3 DNA sequence: TGTGCCAGCAGCCCCAGTAGCGGGGGGGCATTCGATGAGCAGTTCTTC. The full variable domain, in which reference TRBV7-3 and TRBJ2-1 provide the parts outside the CDR3, is GAGVSQTPSNKVTEKGKYVELRCDPISGHTALYWYRQSLGQGPEFLIYFQGTGAADDSGLPNDRFFAVRPEGSVSTLKIQRTERGDSAVYLCASSPSSGGAFDEQFFGPGTRLTVL.

V is TRBV19 and J is TRBJ1-5, with 8 positions matching TRBD1. CDR1 is LNHDA and CDR2 is SQIVND in the germline V gene (reference sequence). CDR3 length: 14 amino acids. V shed 6 bases and J 4 bases; nucleotides not matched to a gene: 5. CDR3 sequence: CASSRTGKNQPQHF. CDR3 nucleotides: TGTGCCAGTAGCCGGACAGGGAAAAATCAGCCCCAGCATTTT.

The chain links TRBV7-3 to TRBJ1-1, with TRBD1 as a possible D gene (5 bases). Germline loops: CDR1 SGHTA, CDR2 FQGTGA. V was pared by 0 bases and J by 4 bases, with 12 bases between. This CDR3 is built from 15 residues. CDR3 in DNA: TGTGCCAGCAGCTTAACCGGGACCCCATTCACTGAAGCTTTCTTT. This encodes CASSLTGTPFTEAFF.

This clonotype was picked up one time. An end of the junction differs from the germline gene, which may be a read error. CDR3 in amino acids: CASSFTGSGETQYF. CDR3 nucleotide sequence: TGTGCTAGCAGCTTTACAGGGTCGGGCGAGACCCAGTACTTC. The chain joins TRBV7-7 to TRBJ2-5, with D possibly TRBD1 on 6 matching bases. CDR3 length equals 14 residues. Germline lookup yields CDR1 SSHAT and CDR2 FNYEAQ (reference sequence).

The table lists this clonotype with a few counts. The CDR3 DNA sequence: TGCAGTGCTCAACAGGGATCAGCTTTCTTT. Amino acid sequence: CSAQQGSAFF. V gene TRBV20-1 combines with J gene TRBJ1-1; D possibly corresponds to TRBD1 (6 bases). This CDR3 contains 10 residues. Trimming left V 5 bases short and J 10 bases short, with 11 bases between. Germline V gene data show CDR1 as DFQATT and CDR2 as SNEGSKA (reference sequence).

The chain couples TRBV6-5 to TRBJ2-7; weak D call: TRBD2 (5 bases). The germline CDR1 and CDR2 sequences are MNHEY and SVGAGI. Trimming stripped 3 bases from V and 2 bases from J, with 11 bases between. CDR3 length: 14 residues. CDR3 in DNA: TGTGCCAGCAGTTATAGCGATCGACCCTACGAGCAGTACTTC. It translates to CASSYSDRPYEQYF.

This clonotype was counted a few times. This rearrangement joins TRBV7-2 to TRBJ1-1; D is undetermined. Germline CDR1 and CDR2: SGHTA and FQGNSA. This CDR3 has 16 residues. V lost 3 bases and J 1 base, leaving 15 bases between the germline ends. CDR3 coding DNA: TGTGCCAGCAGCTTCCCGTATGGGGTGAAGAACACTGAAGCTTTCTTT. Translated: CASSFPYGVKNTEAFF.